This TCR beta chain was captured in a study of control samples from healthy donors and cancer patients. Profiled with immunoSEQ multiplex PCR; TCRdb holds only in-frame clones, not every one. The sample lists around 100,000 clones; 85% to 90% were seen once. The germline V gene encodes CDR1 SGHDN and CDR2 FVKESK. V lost 0 bases and J 6 bases, leaving 9 bases between the germline ends. CDR3 length: 13 residues. J is TRBJ2-7 and V is TRBV14; no firm D call. This receptor was taken from a man aged 25 to 45 in good health. Sequenced: blood. The CDR3: CASSQDQSLEQYF. The CDR3 nucleotides read TGTGCCAGCAGCCAAGATCAGTCTCTCGAGCAGTACTTC. Full variable domain (rest looked up from reference TRBV14 and TRBJ2-7): EAGVTQFPSHSVIEKGQTVTLRCDPISGHDNLYWYRRVMGKEIKFLLHFVKESKQDESGMPNNRFLAERTGGTYSTLKVQPAELEDSGVYFCASSQDQSLEQYFGPGTRLTVT.